Below, one TCR beta chain is given with its context. The antigen is not known. CDR3 length: 13 residues. The trim removed 5 bases at V and 3 bases at J, leaving 4 bases unmatched. Germline V gene lookup returns CDR1 LGHNT and CDR2 FRNRAP. This specimen belongs to a study of beta chain features in type 1 diabetes. Sequenced material consisted of expressed TCRB transcripts (all of the isolated RNA was reverse transcribed). About 3.57 million reads were obtained on average from naive, central memory and regulatory T cell samples. Here immunoSEQ multiplex PCR was the method, and the copy in TCRdb shows in-frame clones only, minus some. The table has some 700,000 clones, about an eighth seen once. Overall study findings and caveats: Shorter TCRB CDR3s, moderately but significantly so, marked every one of the four CD4+ subsets in Type 1 diabetes patients. Type 1 diabetes patients showed fewer insertions and more deletions at VDJ junctions.

The TCR originated in a man in his late teens or twenties with type 1 diabetes. The material sequenced was naive CD4+ T cells from blood. The chain employs TRBV12-5 and TRBJ2-7; 7 nucleotides line up with TRBD1. CDR3 amino acids: CASGRDSHYEQYF. As DNA, the CDR3 is TGTGCTAGTGGTAGGGACAGCCACTACGAGCAGTACTTC.